This TCR beta chain was observed in a study of early T cells in non-severe SARS-CoV-2 infection. About the research overall: Sequencing input comprised bulk RNA from unsorted whole blood; chain pairing was not available.

Germline loops: CDR1 SQVTM, CDR2 ANQGSEA. The CDR3 totals 11 residues. V was trimmed by 8 bases and J by 5 bases, leaving 11 bases between them. TCRdb re-derived calls from the 5' RACE reads in MiXCR, one entry per CDR3 protein. The table has some 66,000 distinct CDR3 sequences, roughly 13% seen once. The chain combines TRBV29-1 with TRBJ2-3; D is undetermined. This TCR came from an adult who was a healthcare worker with PCR-confirmed SARS-CoV-2 infection or an uninfected control (not recorded which). The sequencing sample was made of whole blood. Here the CDR3 DNA reads TGCAGCCTATTGCCTGTAGATACGCAGTATTTT. This gives the protein CSLLPVDTQYF.